This TCR beta chain is from a study of cytomegalovirus exposure and HLA in healthy donors. General study findings and limits: Most TCR sequences proved rare, with some public TCRs found in many donors. Analysis was performed later, and it showed HLA-associated TCR beta chains to be more clonally expanded than equally common others.

The PCR contained 60 Vbeta and 13 Jbeta primers. The method was immunoSEQ multiplex PCR; TCRdb's version includes in-frame clones alone and lacks a portion of them. Of approximately 53,000 clones in the sample, roughly 76% were seen once. Likely unrecorded immune exposures existed in these nominally healthy donors. V lost 0 bases, J lost 2 bases, and 6 bases stayed unmatched. The CDR3 loop spans 16 amino acids. Germline loops: CDR1 LGHNT, CDR2 FRNRAP. With regard to this clone: No antigen is known for it.

This sequence joins TRBV12-5 and TRBJ2-5, with 7 bases that match TRBD1. Sequencing input: PBMCs. The clonotype originates from a woman aged 35 to 49 in good health and CMV-seropositive. CDR3 residues: CASGLVLTGRQETQYF. In DNA, the CDR3 is TGTGCTAGTGGTTTGGTATTGACAGGGCGACAAGAGACCCAGTACTTC.